This T cell receptor beta chain was identified during a study of OX40 agonist ivuxolimab in advanced cancers. Turning to the study itself: Treatment received earlier with anti-PD-1, anti-PD-L1 or anti-CTLA-4 agents was allowed, and more than 35% had some.

The CDR3 is 13 amino acids. Trimming stripped 6 bases from V and 4 bases from J, with 12 bases between. The germline V gene has CDR1 MNHNY and CDR2 SVGAGI (reference sequence). Using immunoSEQ multiplex PCR, the repertoire was profiled, and TCRdb retains in-frame clones only, with some absent. The sample gives tens of thousands of clones, 87% of which show up once; approximately 0.3% is in the top ten. The clonotype was recovered from an adult with an advanced solid tumor such as melanoma, head and neck, liver or kidney cancer. The chain is built from TRBV6-6 and TRBJ1-2; D is undetermined. This specimen was CD4+ or CD8+ T cells sorted from blood, taken in a trial of the OX40 agonist ivuxolimab. CDR3 nucleotides: TGTGCCAGCAGCCGAGCCCCGGGCTATGGCTACACCTTC. Amino acid sequence: CASSRAPGYGYTF.